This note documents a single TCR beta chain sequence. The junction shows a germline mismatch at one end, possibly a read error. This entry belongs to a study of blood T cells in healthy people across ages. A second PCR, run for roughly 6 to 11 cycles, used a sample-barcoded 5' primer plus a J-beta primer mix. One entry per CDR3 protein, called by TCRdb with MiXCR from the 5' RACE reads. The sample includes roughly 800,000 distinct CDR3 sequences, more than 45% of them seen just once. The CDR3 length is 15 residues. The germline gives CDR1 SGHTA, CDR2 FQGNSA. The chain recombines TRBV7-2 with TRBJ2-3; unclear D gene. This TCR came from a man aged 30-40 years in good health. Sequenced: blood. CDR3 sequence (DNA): TGTGCCAGCAGCTTAAACCGCCTTGGCACAGATACGCGGTATTTT. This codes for CASSLNRLGTDTRYF.